The 6 T cell receptor beta chains listed next were all sequenced from one sample in a study of CD8+CD57+ T cells in acquired aplastic anemia (dated by TCRdb to the late 2010s). Sequencer: Illumina HiSeq 2000. Genomic DNA was used as template for profiling of TCR beta VDJ combinations and CDR3 sequences. The public reads were quality trimmed at Q25 with fastp and then assembled into clones with MiXCR by TCRdb, keeping productive beta chains. Every entry covers one CDR3 protein and lists the most common genes and DNA from its rows. The sample table holds 310,000 or so distinct CDR3 sequences, of which approximately 58% were seen once. The ten top clones hold under 1.5% of the sample. Flow cytometry had shown CD8+CD57+ cell expansion in the patients selected for sequencing. The source material was sorted CD4+, CD8+, or CD8+CD57+ T cells (not recorded which) from PBMCs. These receptor sequences come from a human donor with aplastic anemia.

This clonotype was counted a few times. The chain has TRBV20-1 and TRBJ2-3; 11 bases agree with TRBD2. The CDR3 loop spans 14 amino acids. The trim removed 6 bases at V and 10 bases at J, leaving 12 bases unmatched. Germline CDR1 DFQATT, CDR2 SNEGSKA (reference sequence). CDR3 in DNA: TGCAGTGCATCTAGCGGGAGGCCTCCCACGTCGCAGTATTTT. Its translation: CSASSGRPPTSQYF.

Turning to this clonotype: One junction end does not reproduce the germline sequence, and a read error may be involved. This chain joins TRBV7-8 and TRBJ1-6; tentative D call: TRBD1 (5 bases). Germline V gives CDR1 SGHVS, CDR2 FQNEAQ. The CDR3 has 14 amino acids. CDR3 region: CASGFSRVGSPLHF. CDR3 sequence (DNA): TGTGCCAGCGGCTTTTCCAGGGTTGGTTCACCCCTCCACTTT.

J is TRBJ2-7 and V is TRBV20-1; 9 nucleotides line up with TRBD1. The CDR3 loop spans 13 amino acids. Germline loops: CDR1 DFQATT, CDR2 SNEGSKA (reference sequence). J lost 3 bases, V lost 6 bases, and 6 bases had no gene match. CDR3 sequence: CSARRQGVYEQYF. DNA for the CDR3: TGCAGTGCCCGGAGACAGGGGGTCTACGAGCAGTACTTC.

This chain uses TRBV25-1 with TRBJ2-1, with D tentatively TRBD1 or TRBD2 (5 bases each). With 2 bases removed from V and 4 bases from J, the gap between germline ends came to 9 bases. The V gene's germline CDR1 is MGHDK and CDR2 SYGVNS. The CDR3 length is 14 residues. In DNA form, the CDR3 reads TGTGCCAGCAGTGAAGGGACGGAATACAATGAGCAGTTCTTC. It is translated as CASSEGTEYNEQFF.

The chain employs TRBV7-9 and TRBJ2-7; 10 nucleotides match TRBD2. CDR3 length: 16 residues. Trimming took 2 bases from V and 5 from J; bases not matched to a gene: 9. The germline V gene has CDR1 SEHNR and CDR2 FQNEAQ (reference sequence). In DNA form, the CDR3 reads TGTGCCAGCAGCTTAAAACTAGCGGGATGGGCCAACGAGCAGTACTTC. Encoded protein: CASSLKLAGWANEQYF.

As for this clonotype: At one of its ends the junction is not consistent with the germline gene, which may arise from a read error. The V and J genes are TRBV7-9 and TRBJ2-7; 9 nucleotides agree with TRBD1. There are 15 residues in the CDR3. Germline V gene lookup returns CDR1 SEHNR and CDR2 FQNEAQ (reference sequence). In nucleotides, the CDR3 is TGTGCCAGCAGCTTTTCGGACAGGGGACCCTACGAGCGGTGCTTC. Residues: CASSFSDRGPYERCF.